A selection of T cell receptor beta chains follows, all from one sample in a study of T cell responses to AZD1222 COVID-19 vaccine. Profiling relied on immunoSEQ multiplex PCR, and the TCRdb table lists in-frame clones only, not all of them. The sample records roughly 100,000 clones, over 70% being singletons. The sample consisted of peripheral blood, taken on day 0 of AZD1222 vaccination. The receptors shown here come from an adult in good health. Each CDR3 is given with its conserved first and last residue. The D gene is left open where the match is weak. Some rows have no size entry. The others give once, few or many, or a class for an expanded clone.

V gene	clone size	J gene	D gene	CDR3 DNA	CDR3 protein
TRBV6-5	-	TRBJ1-2	-	TGTGCCAGCACCACGGGTATCTATGGCTACACCTTC	CASTTGIYGYTF
TRBV6-5	-	TRBJ1-2	TRBD1	TGTGCCAGCAGTCGCGACAGGGGAACTGGCTACACCTTC	CASSRDRGTGYTF
TRBV5-1	-	TRBJ2-3	TRBD2	TGCGCCAGCAGCTTGACTACTAGCGGAGATGGGATAGATACGCAGTATTTT	CASSLTTSGDGIDTQYF
TRBV7-2	-	TRBJ2-7	TRBD2	TGTGCCAGCAGCTTGGGGTCTAGCGGGGCGGGGGAGCAGTACTTC	CASSLGSSGAGEQYF
TRBV5-1	-	TRBJ1-4	-	TGCGCCAGCCCGAGGAGGACGCTTTATAATGAAAAACTGTTTTTT	CASPRRTLYNEKLFF
TRBV5-1	-	TRBJ1-2	-	TGCGCCAGCAGCCCCTCGTCGGATTGGGCCTCGGGAGGCTACACCTTC	CASSPSSDWASGGYTF
TRBV28	-	TRBJ1-6	-	TGTGCCAGCAGTACGCGGAGCTCCTATAATTCACCCCTCCACTTT	CASSTRSSYNSPLHF
TRBV5-1	-	TRBJ1-2	-	TGCGCCAGCAGCTTGGACAGGTCATATGGCTACACCTTC	CASSLDRSYGYTF
TRBV2	-	TRBJ2-7	-	TGTGCCAGCAGACTGGGACAACAGCAGACCTACGAGCAGTACTTC	CASRLGQQQTYEQYF
TRBV7-9	-	TRBJ1-1	-	TGTGCCAGCAGCCATGGCGGGAACACTGAAGCTTTCTTT	CASSHGGNTEAFF
TRBV12-3/TRBV12-4	-	TRBJ1-2	-	TGTGCCAGCAGTTTAGCGCCCAGGGTTGGCTACACCTTC	CASSLAPRVGYTF
TRBV6-5	once	TRBJ1-5	-	TGTGCCAGCAGTTCCCGCTGGAAAAGCGGGCCCCAGCATTTT	CASSSRWKSGPQHF
TRBV4-1	-	TRBJ2-7	-	TGCGCCAGCAGCCATCCTACCCGTCGGGCCGAACAGTACTTC	CASSHPTRRAEQYF
TRBV5-5	-	TRBJ1-5	-	TGTGCCAGCAGCTTGGCTGGTTTCGATCAGCCCCAGCATTTT	CASSLAGFDQPQHF
TRBV29-1	-	TRBJ2-1	TRBD1	TGCAGCGCGAGACAGGGGGGAATTGAGCAGTTCTTC	CSARQGGIEQFF
TRBV5-4	-	TRBJ2-5	-	TGTGCCAGCAGCTTGGGACGGCGGTACATGGAGACCCAGTACTTC	CASSLGRRYMETQYF
TRBV19	once	TRBJ2-7	TRBD1	TGTGCCAGTAGTACAGGACAGGGACCCTACGAGCAGTACTTC	CASSTGQGPYEQYF
TRBV19	-	TRBJ2-7	TRBD1	TGTGCCTCCGCTCCCAGGACAGGTACCTACGAGCAGTACTTC	CASAPRTGTYEQYF
TRBV18	-	TRBJ1-3	TRBD1	TGTGCCAGCTCACCCGGGACAGATTTAGGAAACACCATATATTTT	CASSPGTDLGNTIYF
TRBV5-1	-	TRBJ2-3	-	TGCGCCAGCAGCTTGAGGCCTGATACAGATACGCAGTATTTT	CASSLRPDTDTQYF
TRBV6-5	-	TRBJ1-2	TRBD1	TGTGCCAGCAAACCGGGACAGGGAAAGGACTATGGCTACACCTTC	CASKPGQGKDYGYTF
TRBV5-1	once	TRBJ1-2	-	TGCGCCAGCAGCTTGGGTCTGGGGCGGAAGGATAACTATGGCTACACCTTC	CASSLGLGRKDNYGYTF
TRBV28	-	TRBJ1-4	-	TGTGCCAGCAGTTTTCCCGGGGGCATCGGTGAAAAACTGTTTTTT	CASSFPGGIGEKLFF
TRBV7-8	-	TRBJ2-7	TRBD1	TGTGCCAGCAGCCCGACCCGTCAGGGGGCACACGAGCAGTACTTC	CASSPTRQGAHEQYF
TRBV7-3	-	TRBJ1-1	-	TGTGCCAGCAGCTTAAGGGCAGGGAAGGACACTGAAGCTTTCTTT	CASSLRAGKDTEAFF
TRBV19	-	TRBJ2-7	TRBD2	TGTGCCAGTAGTATAGGCAGGGACTACACCTACGAGCAGTACTTC	CASSIGRDYTYEQYF
TRBV18	-	TRBJ1-1	-	TGTGCCAGCTCACCGAGCCGAGGAGAAGCTTTCTTT	CASSPSRGEAFF
TRBV19	-	TRBJ2-4	-	TGTGCCAGTAGCCCCCGCAGGCTAGCCAAAAACATTCAGTACTTC	CASSPRRLAKNIQYF
TRBV28	once	TRBJ1-1	TRBD1	TGTGCCACCGCGCGGGGCGACAGGGCTACTTTTGAAGCTTTCTTT	CATARGDRATFEAFF
TRBV7-2	once	TRBJ1-1	TRBD1	TGTGCCAGCAGCTTAGCCCAGGGGGACACTGAAGCTTTCTTT	CASSLAQGDTEAFF
TRBV9	few	TRBJ1-6	-	TGTGCCAGCAGCCCCCATGGGGACGGTAATTCACCCCTCCACTTT	CASSPHGDGNSPLHF
TRBV11-3	-	TRBJ2-2	-	TGTGCCAGCAGCTTAATATTCGGGGAGCTGTTTTTT	CASSLIFGELFF
TRBV14	-	TRBJ1-2	-	TGTGCCAGCAGCCAAGTGGAGGCCCAGGCAGGGAGAGGGGATGGCTACACCTTC	CASSQVEAQAGRGDGYTF
TRBV7-9	-	TRBJ2-2	-	TGTGCCAGCAGCTTAGGGATGCACACCGGGGAGCTGTTTTTT	CASSLGMHTGELFF
TRBV5-5	once	TRBJ2-7	TRBD1	TGTGCCAGCAGCTTGGCGGGACAGGAACCCCACGAGCAGTACTTC	CASSLAGQEPHEQYF
TRBV19	once	TRBJ2-7	-	TGTGCCAGTAGCGCTCCCTGGGGGAACTACGAGCAGTACTTC	CASSAPWGNYEQYF
TRBV23-1	few	TRBJ1-3	-	TGCGCCAGCACCTTGGGACTTACTGGAAACACCATATATTTT	CASTLGLTGNTIYF
TRBV5-4	-	TRBJ2-7	TRBD1	TGTGCCAGCAGCTTGGAACAGGGGAAGTACGAGCAGTACTTC	CASSLEQGKYEQYF
TRBV6-5	-	TRBJ2-2	TRBD1	TGTGCCAGCATCTCCGGACAGGGGGCCACCGGGGAGCTGTTTTTT	CASISGQGATGELFF
TRBV5-1	-	TRBJ2-4	TRBD1	TGCGCCAGCAGCTTCGAGGGACAGGGAGTAAACATTCAGTACTTC	CASSFEGQGVNIQYF
TRBV25-1	-	TRBJ1-1	TRBD1	TGTGCCAGCCAAGGACAGGGGGCGTTGCGCACTGAAGCTTTCTTT	CASQGQGALRTEAFF
TRBV28	few	TRBJ1-5	-	TGTGCCAGCAGTGTCGTGCAGGCTCGAGCCCAGCATTTT	CASSVVQARAQHF
TRBV24-1	-	TRBJ2-1	-	TGTGCCACCAGTGATTCTTGGTACAATGAGCAGTTCTTC	CATSDSWYNEQFF
TRBV4-3	-	TRBJ2-7	TRBD2	TGCGCCAGCAGCCAAGACAGCGGGAGAGGCTACGAGCAGTACTTC	CASSQDSGRGYEQYF
TRBV10-3	once	TRBJ2-7	TRBD2	TGTGCCATCAGTGACCCCACGGGGACTAGGCGTTACGAGCAGTACTTC	CAISDPTGTRRYEQYF
TRBV29-1	-	TRBJ2-1	-	TGCAGCGTTGATGCTAGCCCTTACTACAATGAGCAGTTCTTC	CSVDASPYYNEQFF
TRBV11-2	-	TRBJ2-7	-	TGTGCCAGCAGCCGGACAGACCTCTCCTACGAGCAGTACTTC	CASSRTDLSYEQYF
TRBV6-1	-	TRBJ1-4	-	TGTGCCAGCAGTGAAGGGGCAGGTTTTGAAAAACTGTTTTTT	CASSEGAGFEKLFF
TRBV5-1	-	TRBJ2-7	TRBD1	TGCGCCAGCAGCGGACAGGGATACGAGCAGTACTTC	CASSGQGYEQYF